This T cell receptor beta chain was sequenced during a study of cytomegalovirus exposure and HLA in healthy donors. The wider study: HLA-typed donors were the source of tens of millions of unique TCRs, which an early data release held.

This clone was observed a few times. In the PCR, 60 Vbeta and 13 Jbeta primers were used. Data came from immunoSEQ multiplex PCR; TCRdb stores just in-frame clones and leaves some out. The table lists fewer than 150,000 clones, less than 85% of them singletons. Specimen: PBMCs. The TCR comes from a man aged 35 to 55 in good health and CMV-seropositive.

The CDR3, as DNA: TGTGCCAGCAGTGGGACTTTCCCCCCTGAAAAACTGTTTTTT. It translates to CASSGTFPPEKLFF. This chain links TRBV6-5 with TRBJ1-4; maybe TRBD1 (5 bases). From germline, CDR1 is MNHEY and CDR2 SVGAGI. CDR3 length equals 14 residues. The germline V and J ends were trimmed by 5 bases and 7 bases, with 14 bases remaining between them.